Shown below are 2 T cell receptor beta chains from a single sample sequenced in a study of shared clonotypes between healthy human individuals. Method: immunoSEQ multiplex PCR; TCRdb's copy keeps in-frame clones and lacks some. The sample carries around 700,000 clones, around three quarters recorded once. Sequencing was done on a sample of memory CD4+ T cells sorted from blood. Subset: CD45RA-negative fraction. All receptors derive from a woman between 25 and 40 years old in good health.

The chain links TRBV28 to TRBJ2-5; 9 bases agree with TRBD1. The J call may not be correct, given that the DNA end is closer to TRBJ2-7. In germline, CDR1 is MDHEN, CDR2 SYDVKM. The length of the CDR3 is 15 residues. The CDR3 sequence: CASSSSGTGSYEQYF. CDR3 DNA sequence: TGTGCCAGCAGTTCGTCCGGGACAGGGTCGTACGAGCAGTACTTC.

The chain combines TRBV29-1 with TRBJ1-3; D call uncertain. The CDR3 is 14 amino acids. Trimming cost V 4 bases and J 0 bases, with 10 bases left between them. Germline loops: CDR1 SQVTM, CDR2 ANQGSEA. The CDR3 nucleotides read TGCAGCGTTGGGAATGGTAACTCTGGAAACACCATATATTTT. Translating gives CSVGNGNSGNTIYF.